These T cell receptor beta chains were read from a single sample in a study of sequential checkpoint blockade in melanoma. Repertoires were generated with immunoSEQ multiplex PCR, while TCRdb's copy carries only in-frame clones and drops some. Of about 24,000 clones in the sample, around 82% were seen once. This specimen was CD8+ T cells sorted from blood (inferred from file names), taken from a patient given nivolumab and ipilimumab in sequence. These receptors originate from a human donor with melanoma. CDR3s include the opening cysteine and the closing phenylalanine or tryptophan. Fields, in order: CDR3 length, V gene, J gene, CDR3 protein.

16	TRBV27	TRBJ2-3	CASLPLAGLSTDTQYF
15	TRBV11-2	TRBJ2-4	CASSLGGEAKNIQYF
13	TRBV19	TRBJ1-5	CASETGTRQPQHF
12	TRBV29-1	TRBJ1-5	CSVISSNQPQHF
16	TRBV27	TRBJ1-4	CASSLKAGVTNEKLFF
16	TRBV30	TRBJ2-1	CAWSGVAGGPRNEQFF
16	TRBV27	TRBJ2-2	CASSLYRAGITGELFF
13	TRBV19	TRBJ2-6	CACRASGANVLTF
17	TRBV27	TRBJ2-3	CASSTRLAGRVSDTQYF
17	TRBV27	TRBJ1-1	CASSQGTGGALYTEAFF
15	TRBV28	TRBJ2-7	CASSPRTSGVSKQYF
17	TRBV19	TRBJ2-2	CASSLASGYFGTGELFF
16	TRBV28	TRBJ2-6	CASSEMSGSGANVLTF
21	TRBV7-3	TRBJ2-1	CASSRDGRGAFGRPSYNEQFF
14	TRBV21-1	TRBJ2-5	CASSTKRGRETQYF
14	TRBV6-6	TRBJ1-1	CASSPNQGITEAFF
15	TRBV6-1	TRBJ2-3	CASSPQERSTDTQYF
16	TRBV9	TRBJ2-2	CASSDFGGSDTGELFF
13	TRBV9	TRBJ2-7	CASSVDTNYEQYF
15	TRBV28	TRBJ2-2	CASSLSRQGTGELFF
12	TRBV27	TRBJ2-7	CASRGRGHEQYF
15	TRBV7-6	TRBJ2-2	CASSLDRLATGELFF
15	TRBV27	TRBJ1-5	CASSSAGTGGQPQHF
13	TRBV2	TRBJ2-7	CASSETETYEQYF
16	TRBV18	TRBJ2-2	CASSPTGQGGIGELFF
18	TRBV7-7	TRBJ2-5	CASSLYPPGLGVQETQYF
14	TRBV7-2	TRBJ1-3	CASSPQGSGNTIYF
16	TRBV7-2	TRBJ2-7	CASSFQSGTGVNEQYF
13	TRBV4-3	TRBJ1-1	CASSQSGNTEAFF
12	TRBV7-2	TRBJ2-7	CASSRDSHEQYF
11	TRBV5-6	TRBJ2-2	CASSLYGELFF
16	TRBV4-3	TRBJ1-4	CASSPRYQGNNEKLFF
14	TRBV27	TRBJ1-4	CASSEGQFNEKLFF
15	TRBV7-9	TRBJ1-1	CASSSRGPGNTEAFF
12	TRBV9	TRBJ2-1	CASSPILAGLFF
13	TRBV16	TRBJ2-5	CASSLPAGKTQYF
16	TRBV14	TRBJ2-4	CASSRGAGGSKNIQYF
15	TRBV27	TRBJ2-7	CASSFRAGPGYEQYF
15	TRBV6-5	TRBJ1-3	CASSYRGSSGNTIYF
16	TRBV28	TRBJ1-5	CASSLIRQGAGQPQHF
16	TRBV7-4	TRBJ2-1	CASRGPLAGVYNEQFF
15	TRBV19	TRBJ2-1	CASSRGDSYQNEQFF
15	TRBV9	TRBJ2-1	CASSVEGGSYNEQFF
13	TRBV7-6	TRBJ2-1	CASSLVVRNEQFF
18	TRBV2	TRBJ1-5	CASRKQGAGVYSNQPQHF
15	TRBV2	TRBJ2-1	CASKYQGQGGNEQFF
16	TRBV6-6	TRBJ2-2	CASSRGQGTSVGELFF
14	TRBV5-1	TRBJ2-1	CASSLAQGYNEQFF
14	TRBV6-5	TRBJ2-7	CASSPEVAAYEQYF
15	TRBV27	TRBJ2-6	CASSLTGAGANVLTF
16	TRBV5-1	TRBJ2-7	CASRRTPGQGSYEQYF
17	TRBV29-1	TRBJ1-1	CSVEGGSVDRGNTEAFF